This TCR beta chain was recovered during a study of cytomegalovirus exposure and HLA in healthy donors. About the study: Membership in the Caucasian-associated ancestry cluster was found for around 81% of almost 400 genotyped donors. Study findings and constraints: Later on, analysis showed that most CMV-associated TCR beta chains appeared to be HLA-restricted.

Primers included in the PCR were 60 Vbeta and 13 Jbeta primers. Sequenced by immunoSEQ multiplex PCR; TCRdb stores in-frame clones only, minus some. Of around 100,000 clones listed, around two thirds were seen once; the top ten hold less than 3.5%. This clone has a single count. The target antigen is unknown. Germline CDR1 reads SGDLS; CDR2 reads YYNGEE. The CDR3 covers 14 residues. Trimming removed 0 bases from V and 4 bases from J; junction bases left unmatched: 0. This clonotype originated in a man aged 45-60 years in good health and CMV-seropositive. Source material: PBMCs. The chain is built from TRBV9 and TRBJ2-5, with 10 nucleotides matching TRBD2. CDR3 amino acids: CASSVGLAGETQYF. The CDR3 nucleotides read TGTGCCAGCAGCGTAGGACTAGCGGGAGAGACCCAGTACTTC.